This T cell receptor beta chain was captured by sequencing in a study of blood T cells in healthy people across ages. A second PCR of 7 to 11 cycles used a sample-barcoded 5' primer and a J-beta primer mix. Each CDR3 protein gets one entry after TCRdb re-called the 5' RACE reads with MiXCR. Among around 1,500,000 distinct CDR3 sequences, roughly 45% were seen once, and the ten largest hold roughly 7.9%. The sample consisted of blood. The TCR was taken from a woman aged 18 to 35 in good health.

CDR3 sequence: CSAKGPLGSTLHF. For the CDR3, the DNA is TGCAGTGCTAAGGGACCCCTCGGATCAACCCTCCACTTT. The chain employs TRBV20-1 and TRBJ1-6; D is perhaps TRBD1 (5 bases). CDR3 size: 13 residues. Germline V gene lookup returns CDR1 DFQATT and CDR2 SNEGSKA (reference sequence). V lost 4 bases, J lost 14 bases, and 18 bases lay in between.